This TCR beta chain was obtained from a study of tumor-infiltrating lymphocytes in primary liver carcinoma (dated by TCRdb to the late 2010s). Background for the entire study: Four or five patients with histopathologically diagnosed primary liver carcinoma underwent surgical resection in China between 2015 and early 2016. Samples yielded roughly 3.65 to 7.5 million productive TCRbeta reads; read depth did not differ significantly between tissue types. A total of 35 or so specimens from 5 patients went through TCRbeta repertoire sequencing, namely 25 tumor regions, 5 adjacent noncancerous liver tissues and 5 peripheral blood samples. For each liver tumor, the study sampled five regions along with adjacent normal tissue and blood, and applied TCRbeta repertoire sequencing, expression microarrays and whole-exome sequencing. The five patients, three men and two women aged 30 to 69 years, had hepatocellular carcinoma (four) or combined HCC and intrahepatic cholangiocarcinoma (one). Reproducibility between technical replicate repertoires was high, with correlation coefficients above 0.95 and mean shared-clone rates around 0.88. The tumors of the five patients were staged as T1-T3 N0M0, with maximum diameters ranging from 4.2 to 10 cm. Overall study results and their limits: Compared with blood, tumors had a significantly larger share of the repertoire taken up by the top 250 clones (p = 0.039). With just 4 or 5 patients in the study, the authors point out that the findings should be validated in a larger study. Pairs of tumor regions showed greater repertoire overlap (mean around 35%) than tumor-adjacent pairs (roughly 17%) or tumor-blood pairs (roughly 14%), which is consistent with antigen-driven expansion. Only the TCR beta chain was sequenced, so true repertoire diversity is likely underestimated because unpaired alpha chains were not captured. Comparison of CD4+ and CD8+ T cell repertoires was precluded by the use of bulk unsorted samples.

RNA from unsorted whole blood was extracted with TRIzol reagent, and germline DNA was obtained with the DNeasy Blood & Tissue kit. Chronic HBV infection was present in the patients, and the patients were treatment-naive at sampling. Before surgery, 3 to 5 milliliters of peripheral blood were drawn into K2EDTA tubes. Starting from about 500 ng total RNA, TCRbeta-specific cDNA was produced by reverse transcription with a constant-region primer and ProtoScript II reverse transcriptase. The TCRbeta libraries were prepared through three rounds of nested multiplex PCR following a slightly modified ARM-PCR procedure. Each of the first two PCR rounds ran for around 10 cycles using multiplex TRBV1-TRBV30 forward primers together with a Cbeta reverse primer. Sample barcodes and Illumina adapters were attached in a final 25-cycle PCR using Deep VentR polymerase. Before sequencing, amplicons of 200-500 bp were purified from gel using a QIAquick gel extraction kit. An Illumina HiSeq 2500 was used to sequence the TCRbeta amplicons, generating 250-bp paired-end reads. For the original study's pipeline: Quality trimming of reads was performed with Trimmomatic v0.33, and paired reads were merged with FLASH v1.2.11 so that full CDR3 sequences could be recovered. V, D and J germline segments were assigned to the rearranged TCRbeta sequences using MiGEC v1.2.1b. Clonotype statistics and Shannon-Wiener diversity indices were calculated with VDJtools v1.0.0. Except for diversity analysis, only each sample's 250 most abundant clonotypes were used in subsequent analyses to reduce sampling bias. TCRdb cleaned the public reads at Q25 with fastp, built clones with MiXCR and kept in-frame beta chains. Entries are consolidated by CDR3 protein sequence, retaining the most common genes and DNA. The V and J calls were not made by the authors but by TCRdb's processing. Across this sample there are about 300,000 distinct CDR3 sequences, with 65% seen only once. About 9.4% of the sample rests with the top ten.

CDR1 and CDR2 are drawn from the germline V gene: KGHDR, SFDVKD. V lost 2 bases and J lost 4 bases; the stretch between them is 17 bases long. CDR3 length: 16 amino acids, cysteine to phenylalanine. CDR3 DNA is the only sequence kept; it has 48 bases, read in frame from the first base. On this clonotype: Its antigen target is currently unknown. Base qualities are not at hand, and no much larger clone is one base apart.

Source material: peripheral blood. The receptor was derived from a man aged 40-55 years with primary liver carcinoma and hepatitis B virus infection. The V and J genes are TRBV24-1 and TRBJ2-7, with a weak D call of TRBD1 (6 bases match). Here the CDR3 is given as CATSDSKAQGRYEQYF. The sequenced DNA is TGTGCCACCAGTGATTCGAAAGCACAGGGCCGTTACGAGCAGTACTTC.